A selection of T cell receptor beta chains follows, all from one sample in a study of blood T cells in healthy people across ages. TCRdb re-called the 5' RACE reads through MiXCR, storing one row per CDR3 protein. The data hold around 1,100,000 distinct CDR3 sequences, with 35% to 40% observed a single time. Sequencing used blood. These receptors came from a man aged 18 to 30 in good health. Both conserved end residues are part of each CDR3. A D gene is named only where the DNA matches it firmly. A row's size may be missing; if present it is once, few, many or a size class.

len	v_gene	j_gene	abundance	d_gene	CDR3aa	CDR3nt
13	TRBV18	TRBJ1-1	NA	TRBD1	CASSPGQRNEAFF	TGTGCCAGCTCACCGGGACAGCGGAATGAAGCTTTCTTT
14	TRBV4-3	TRBJ2-1	many	NA	CASSQGGQYNEQFF	TGCGCCAGCAGCCAAGGCGGTCAATACAATGAGCAGTTCTTC
15	TRBV7-2	TRBJ2-7	once	NA	CASSLAGAVYNEQYF	TGTGCCAGCAGCTTAGCGGGGGCCGTCTACAATGAGCAGTACTTC
15	TRBV20-1	TRBJ1-5	few	NA	CSARRGSDLNQPQHF	TGCAGTGCTAGGAGAGGATCTGACCTCAATCAGCCCCAGCATTTT
15	TRBV27	TRBJ2-6	few	NA	CASSWGRSGANVLTF	TGTGCCAGCAGTTGGGGCCGCTCTGGGGCCAACGTCCTGACTTTC
13	TRBV20-1	TRBJ2-7	NA	NA	CSALRASYNEQYF	TGCAGTGCTCTGCGGGCTTCCTACAATGAGCAGTACTTC
15	TRBV25-1	TRBJ1-4	NA	NA	CASSEGGGIGEKLFF	TGTGCCAGCAGTGAAGGAGGAGGAATCGGTGAAAAACTGTTTTTT
14	TRBV29-1	TRBJ2-2	few	NA	CSVDMGSNTGELFF	TGCAGCGTTGATATGGGGTCGAACACCGGGGAGCTGTTTTTT
15	TRBV5-6	TRBJ2-5	NA	NA	CASSLTRGRSLEQYF	TGTGCCAGCAGCTTGACGCGGGGGCGATCATTAGAGCAGTACTTC
16	TRBV6-6	TRBJ2-5	NA	TRBD1	CASSYRTGTGSTFQYF	TGTGCCAGCAGTTACCGAACCGGGACAGGGTCTACTTTTCAGTACTTC
13	TRBV7-2	TRBJ1-5	many	NA	CASSLDSGQPQHF	TGTGCCAGCAGTTTAGACTCGGGACAGCCCCAGCATTTT
14	TRBV25-1	TRBJ1-4	NA	TRBD1	CASSETGAGEKLFF	TGTGCCAGCAGTGAAACAGGGGCCGGGGAAAAACTGTTTTTT
13	TRBV12-3/TRBV12-4	TRBJ1-2	many	NA	CASSLGHDYGYTF	TGTGCCAGCAGCTTAGGCCACGACTATGGCTACACCTTC
15	TRBV20-1	TRBJ2-3	few	TRBD2	CSAGPGLEGTDTQYF	TGCAGTGCTGGACCGGGACTAGAAGGCACAGATACGCAGTATTTT
14	TRBV12-3/TRBV12-4	TRBJ2-7	NA	TRBD1	CASSIRDRANEQYF	TGTGCCAGCAGTATCCGGGACAGGGCCAACGAGCAGTACTTC
20	TRBV18	TRBJ1-2	few	NA	CASSPQRHRSPTSSNYGYTF	TGTGCCAGCTCACCACAACGGCATCGATCCCCGACTTCCTCTAACTATGGCTACACCTTC
16	TRBV15	TRBJ2-1	NA	TRBD1	CATSRARDSSYNEQFF	TGTGCCACCAGCAGAGCCCGGGACAGCTCCTACAATGAGCAGTTCTTC
14	TRBV6-6	TRBJ1-2	NA	TRBD1	CASSYSQGARGYTF	TGTGCCAGCAGTTACTCACAGGGGGCACGAGGCTACACCTTC
12	TRBV18	TRBJ1-1	NA	NA	CASRRTNTEAFF	TGTGCCAGCCGACGGACGAACACTGAAGCTTTCTTT
14	TRBV2	TRBJ2-5	NA	NA	CAGSDRGYQETQYF	TGTGCCGGCAGTGACCGCGGTTACCAAGAGACCCAGTACTTC
16	TRBV9	TRBJ1-2	NA	NA	CASSVGDRLSLYGYTF	TGTGCCAGCAGCGTTGGAGACAGGCTCTCCCTCTATGGCTACACCTTC
13	TRBV24-1	TRBJ1-5	NA	NA	CATRQDSNQPQHF	TGTGCCACCAGACAGGATAGCAATCAGCCCCAGCATTTT
14	TRBV7-2	TRBJ1-2	NA	TRBD1	CASSMGQGEFGYTF	TGTGCCAGCAGCATGGGACAGGGGGAATTTGGCTACACCTTC
13	TRBV7-9	TRBJ1-2	NA	NA	CASSAGPVGGYTF	TGTGCCAGCAGCGCGGGACCGGTCGGCGGCTACACCTTC
13	TRBV4-2	TRBJ2-5	NA	NA	CASSHLGQETQYF	TGTGCCAGCAGCCACCTAGGGCAAGAGACCCAGTACTTC
12	TRBV28	TRBJ2-6	NA	NA	CASKGGANALTF	TGTGCCAGCAAGGGTGGGGCCAACGCCCTGACTTTC
16	TRBV11-1	TRBJ2-1	NA	NA	CASSVTGVADYNEQFF	TGTGCCAGCAGCGTTACGGGAGTAGCGGATTACAATGAGCAGTTCTTC
14	TRBV6-2/TRBV6-3	TRBJ2-1	NA	NA	CASRGLRDTMSQFF	TGTGCCAGCAGGGGACTTAGGGATACAATGAGTCAGTTCTTC
14	TRBV30	TRBJ2-7	NA	NA	CAWSRPSRPYEQYF	TGTGCCTGGAGCCGACCTTCAAGGCCCTACGAGCAGTACTTC
12	TRBV12-3/TRBV12-4	TRBJ2-1	NA	NA	CASSQLDGEQFF	TGTGCCAGCAGTCAACTGGATGGGGAGCAGTTCTTC
15	TRBV6-5	TRBJ2-3	NA	NA	CASSRTVRMGDTQYF	TGTGCCAGCAGCCGGACAGTGCGCATGGGAGATACGCAGTATTTT
15	TRBV12-3/TRBV12-4	TRBJ1-1	few	NA	CASSPQGGLGTEAFF	TGTGCCAGCAGTCCACAAGGGGGATTGGGCACTGAAGCTTTCTTT
16	TRBV21-1	TRBJ2-3	few	NA	CATPSFESICTDTQYF	TGTGCCACCCCTAGCTTTGAGTCTATCTGCACAGATACGCAGTATTTT
16	TRBV7-2	TRBJ1-2	many	NA	CASSLRGGGPFSGYTF	TGTGCCAGCAGCTTACGGGGGGGCGGACCCTTCAGTGGCTACACCTTC
17	TRBV14	TRBJ2-1	NA	NA	CASSHKPSQRTYNEQFF	TGTGCCAGCAGCCACAAGCCATCACAGAGAACCTACAATGAGCAGTTCTTC
15	TRBV20-1	TRBJ2-5	NA	TRBD2	CSARSLAGRGETQYF	TGCAGTGCTAGAAGCCTAGCGGGGAGGGGGGAGACCCAGTACTTC
15	TRBV24-1	TRBJ2-3	NA	TRBD2	CATSDFSGGTDTQYF	TGTGCCACCAGTGATTTCAGCGGGGGAACAGATACGCAGTATTTT
17	TRBV7-2	TRBJ1-5	NA	NA	CASSIWDGSLSNQPQHF	TGTGCCAGCAGCATCTGGGACGGCTCCCTTAGCAATCAGCCCCAGCATTTT
16	TRBV6-5	TRBJ2-1	NA	TRBD1	CASSYGRDRLYNEQFF	TGTGCCAGCAGTTACGGACGGGACAGACTTTACAATGAGCAGTTCTTC
11	TRBV29-1	TRBJ1-1	NA	NA	CSAMRGTEAFF	TGCAGCGCTATGAGGGGTACTGAAGCTTTCTTT
14	TRBV12-3/TRBV12-4	TRBJ2-2	few	NA	CASSFAGGTGELFF	TGTGCCAGCAGTTTTGCCGGCGGTACCGGGGAGCTGTTTTTT